The 11 T cell receptor beta chains presented below share a single source sample, sequenced in a study of memory CD4+ T cells and cytomegalovirus serostatus. Single viable CD3+CD4+CD8-CD45RO+ cells were sorted as the memory CD4+ T cells. The method was immunoSEQ multiplex PCR; TCRdb's version includes in-frame clones alone and lacks a portion of them. The repertoire includes about 92,000 clones, 80% of them detected once, and roughly 4% sits in the top ten. Sequencing was done on a sample of memory CD4+ T cells from blood. Source of these receptors: an adult in good health and CMV-seropositive.

The gene calls are TRBV7-3 and TRBJ2-3; 7 bases are a match to TRBD1. This CDR3 has 16 amino acids. Germline loops: CDR1 SGHTA, CDR2 FQGTGA. With V trimmed by 5 bases and J by 3 bases, 11 bases remained unmatched. The CDR3 protein is CASSPIRTGPTDTQYF. CDR3 in DNA: TGTGCCAGCAGCCCTATTCGGACAGGCCCAACAGATACGCAGTATTTT.

In its sample, this clone was seen a few times. The chain has TRBV27 and TRBJ1-5; the D gene is possibly TRBD1 (6 bases). CDR3 length: 15 amino acids. V lost 5 bases to trimming and J lost 9 bases, with 20 bases between them. Per germline, CDR1 MNHEY and CDR2 SMNVEV (reference sequence). The CDR3 here is CASSPTSDSAGPQHF. CDR3 nucleotides: TGTGCCAGCAGTCCGACGTCGGACAGCGCGGGGCCCCAGCATTTT.

The chain joins TRBV2 to TRBJ1-2; a weak D match, TRBD1 (5 bases). Trimming took off 3 bases at V and 4 bases at J, with 12 bases between the two ends. The germline gives CDR1 SNHLY, CDR2 FYNNEI. The CDR3 runs 14 residues. The CDR3 is CASSDLGQVYGYTF. The CDR3 bases are TGTGCCAGCAGTGATCTGGGGCAGGTCTATGGCTACACCTTC.

In regard to this clone: The sample holds other DNA sequences that translate to the same CDR3. The chain has TRBV5-1 and TRBJ2-1, with 10 bases identical to TRBD2. The CDR3 has 15 residues. Unmatched junction bases numbered 4, after V lost 0 bases and J lost 7 bases. Germline V gives CDR1 SGHRS, CDR2 YFSETQ. The CDR3 is CASSLVAGGGNEQFF. The CDR3, as DNA: TGCGCCAGCAGCTTGGTAGCGGGAGGTGGTAATGAGCAGTTCTTC.

The chain is built from TRBV19 and TRBJ1-2; D call uncertain. Looked up from germline, CDR1 is LNHDA and CDR2 is SQIVND (reference sequence). The CDR3 has 13 residues. V dropped 5 bases and J dropped 1 base, with 8 bases sitting between them. CDR3 in amino acids: CASSPELNYGYTF. The CDR3 DNA is TGTGCCAGTAGTCCAGAACTTAACTATGGCTACACCTTC.

The chain is built from TRBV27 and TRBJ2-1; 9 bases are shared with TRBD2. The trim removed 2 bases at V and 4 bases at J, leaving 9 bases unmatched. The CDR3 spans 17 residues. Germline CDR1 MNHEY, CDR2 SMNVEV (reference sequence). The CDR3 spells CASSLRVREGRYNEQFF. For the CDR3, the DNA is TGTGCCAGCAGTTTAAGAGTGCGGGAGGGCCGGTACAATGAGCAGTTCTTC.

The rearrangement joins TRBV11-1 to TRBJ2-7; TRBD1 matches at 8 bases. Losses at the gene ends were 3 bases for V and 2 bases for J; bases not matched to a gene: 3. The CDR3 runs to 14 residues. CDR1 is SGHAT and CDR2 is FQDESV in the germline V gene (reference sequence). The CDR3 DNA reads as TGTGCCAGCAGCTTCGACAGGGGACCCTACGAGCAGTACTTC. Protein product: CASSFDRGPYEQYF.

The V gene is TRBV29-1, the J gene TRBJ1-1; TRBD1 aligns across 7 bases. Trimming at V came to 6 bases and at J to 0 bases, leaving 4 bases not matched to a gene. The length of the CDR3 is 13 residues. In germline, CDR1 is SQVTM, CDR2 ANQGSEA. CDR3 sequence: CSVTDRLNTEAFF. CDR3 nucleotides: TGCAGCGTCACGGACAGGCTGAACACTGAAGCTTTCTTT.

The gene calls are TRBV5-4 and TRBJ2-2, with 10 bases fitting TRBD1. V shed 3 bases and J 0 bases; nucleotides not matched to a gene: 5. The CDR3 sequence is 17 residues long. CDR1 and CDR2 (germline): SGHNT, YYREEE (reference sequence). CDR3 region: CASSYGGTGANTGELFF. The CDR3 coding sequence is TGTGCCAGCAGCTACGGAGGGACAGGGGCGAACACCGGGGAGCTGTTTTTT.

The chain uses TRBV5-1 and TRBJ2-7, with 8 positions matching TRBD2. The CDR3 runs 15 residues. Germline CDR1 SGHRS, CDR2 YFSETQ. With 0 bases clipped from V and 1 base from J, the junction kept 3 bases outside the gene matches. DNA for the CDR3: TGCGCCAGCAGCTTGGGTAGCGGGAATTCCTACGAGCAGTACTTC. Translated: CASSLGSGNSYEQYF.

The chain links TRBV18 to TRBJ2-5, with D possibly being TRBD1 or TRBD2 (5 bases each). The CDR3 is 14 amino acids. V lost 2 bases and J 3 bases, leaving 10 bases between the germline ends. CDR1 is KGHSH, CDR2 LQKENI, per germline. The CDR3 DNA is TGTGCCAGCTCACCAGGGACGGGGAAAGAGACCCAGTACTTC. It codes for CASSPGTGKETQYF.